This T cell receptor beta chain is from a study of T-cell reconstitution after alpha-beta-depleted transplantation in children. General study points: Reportedly, only several hundred clones from non-depleted graft cells drove alpha-beta T-cell counts at about two months. High day-60 TCRbeta diversity in some patients came from surviving recipient T cells and thymic progenitors. T-cell numbers and diversity, one year after transplant, stemmed largely from T cells that were newly produced.

This clonotype has a handful of counts. Its antigen is still unknown. Preparing the TCRbeta library involved the use of unique molecular identifiers. From the PCR reads, TCRdb called clonotypes with MiXCR, one entry per CDR3 protein. The top ten hold 13% to 15% of the sample, which has hundreds of thousands of distinct CDR3 sequences, under 25% seen once. The J segment lost 6 bases and the V segment lost 0 bases, leaving 7 bases of the junction unmatched. This CDR3 contains 16 residues. Germline-derived CDR1 and CDR2 are LGHNA and YNFKEQ. The TCR comes from a boy under two years old who had a stem cell transplant for acute myeloid leukemia, so the T cells may come from the graft donor. This chain joins TRBV4-2 and TRBJ1-2; 10 bases line up with TRBD1. The sample consisted of PBMCs, mostly from graft donor cells, taken 360 days after TCRalphabeta/CD19-depleted stem cell transplant. The CDR3 reads CASSQEGPGQGHGYTF. As DNA, the CDR3 is TGTGCCAGCAGCCAAGAGGGACCGGGACAGGGGCATGGCTACACCTTC.